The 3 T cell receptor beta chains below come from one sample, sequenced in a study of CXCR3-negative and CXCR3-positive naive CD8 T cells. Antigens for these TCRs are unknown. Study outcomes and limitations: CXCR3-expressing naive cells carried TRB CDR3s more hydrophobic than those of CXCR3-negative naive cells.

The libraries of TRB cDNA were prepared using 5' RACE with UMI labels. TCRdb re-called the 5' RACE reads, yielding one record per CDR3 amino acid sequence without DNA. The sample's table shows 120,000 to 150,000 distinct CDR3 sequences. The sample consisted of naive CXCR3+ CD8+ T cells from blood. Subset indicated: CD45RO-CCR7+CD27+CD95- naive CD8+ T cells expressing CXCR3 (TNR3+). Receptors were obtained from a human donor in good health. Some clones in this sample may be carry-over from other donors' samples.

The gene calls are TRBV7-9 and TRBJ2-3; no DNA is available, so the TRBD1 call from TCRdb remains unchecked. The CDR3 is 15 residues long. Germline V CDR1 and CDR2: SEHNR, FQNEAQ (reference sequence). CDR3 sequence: CASSSGQWGTDTQYF.

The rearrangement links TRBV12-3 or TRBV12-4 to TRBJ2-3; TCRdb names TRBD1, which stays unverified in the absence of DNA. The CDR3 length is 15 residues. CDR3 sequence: CASSPPDREADTQYF.

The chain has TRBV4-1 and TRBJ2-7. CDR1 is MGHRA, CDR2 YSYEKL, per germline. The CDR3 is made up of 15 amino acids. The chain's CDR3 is CASSQERGRPYEQYF.